This record looks at one T cell receptor beta chain sequence and its context. Its binding antigen is unknown. Base-call qualities are not available, and no considerably larger clone is one nucleotide away. Genomic DNA served as template for TCR beta VDJ combination and CDR3 sequence profiling. An Illumina HiSeq 2000 was used for TCR repertoire sequencing. Per the original workflow: TRBV/TRBJ rearrangement plots, CDR3 size and DJ length profiles, and Simpson's diversity index were used to evaluate the repertoires. The immunodominant clone was defined as the most abundant DNA sequence in deep sequencing data. CDR3 amino acid sequences were checked for sharing between subjects and were compared against published repertoires and the VDJdb database. TCRdb applied fastp at Q25 and MiXCR to the public reads, then kept only in-frame beta chains. A single entry per CDR3 protein holds the most common genes and DNA from its merged rows. V and J calls and clone size were set by TCRdb, not the authors. For this sample there are around 200,000 distinct CDR3 sequences; 55% to 65% appear just once. About 60% of the sample lies in the top ten.

These data come from a study of CD8+CD57+ T cells in acquired aplastic anemia (dated by TCRdb to 2016 to 2019). The study in broad terms: A mean of approximately 3 ug of DNA, ranging from about 0.2 to 27.4 ug, was extracted from sorted CD4+ and CD8+ cells. CD8+CD57+ expansion was defined as frequency above the mean frequency observed in healthy subjects.

General findings and caveats noted by the study authors: CD8+ Simpson's diversity did not differ significantly between patients and healthy controls (P=0.060). Fewer than 30 CD8+ CDR3 sequences were found in both patients and controls but appeared to be highly expressed in patients and within the immunodominant clones of the patients.

The patients picked for sequencing were ones in whom flow cytometry had shown an expansion of CD8+CD57+ cells. All patients had severe acquired aplastic anemia diagnosed by International Study of Aplastic Anemia and Agranulocytosis and Camitta criteria. No therapy had been received by the patients at the time of blood sampling. In this study, sorted CD4+ and CD8+ T cells from the blood of healthy subjects and of severe aplastic anemia patients had their TCR repertoires deep-sequenced. Patients were enrolled under clinicaltrials.gov protocols 00001620, 01623167, 00001397, 00071045, 00081523 and 00961064 in the USA. Ficoll-Paque density gradient centrifugation was used to isolate peripheral blood mononuclear cells. CD4+ and CD8+ T cells were sorted by FACS or magnetic beads before DNA extraction. The CDR3 spans 14 residues, from the cysteine through the phenylalanine. Only CDR3 DNA is held: 42 bases, read in frame from base 1. V is reduced by 5 bases and J by 0 bases, leaving a spacing of 10 bases between them.

The chain employs TRBV12-3 or TRBV12-4 and TRBJ1-2; the D gene is possibly TRBD1, with 6 bases matching. The specimen was sorted CD4+, CD8+, or CD8+CD57+ T cells (not recorded which) from PBMCs. This clonotype was obtained from a human donor with aplastic anemia. The base sequence is TGTGCCAGCAGTCTACGGACAGCTAACTATGGCTACACCTTC. Its amino acids are CASSLRTANYGYTF.